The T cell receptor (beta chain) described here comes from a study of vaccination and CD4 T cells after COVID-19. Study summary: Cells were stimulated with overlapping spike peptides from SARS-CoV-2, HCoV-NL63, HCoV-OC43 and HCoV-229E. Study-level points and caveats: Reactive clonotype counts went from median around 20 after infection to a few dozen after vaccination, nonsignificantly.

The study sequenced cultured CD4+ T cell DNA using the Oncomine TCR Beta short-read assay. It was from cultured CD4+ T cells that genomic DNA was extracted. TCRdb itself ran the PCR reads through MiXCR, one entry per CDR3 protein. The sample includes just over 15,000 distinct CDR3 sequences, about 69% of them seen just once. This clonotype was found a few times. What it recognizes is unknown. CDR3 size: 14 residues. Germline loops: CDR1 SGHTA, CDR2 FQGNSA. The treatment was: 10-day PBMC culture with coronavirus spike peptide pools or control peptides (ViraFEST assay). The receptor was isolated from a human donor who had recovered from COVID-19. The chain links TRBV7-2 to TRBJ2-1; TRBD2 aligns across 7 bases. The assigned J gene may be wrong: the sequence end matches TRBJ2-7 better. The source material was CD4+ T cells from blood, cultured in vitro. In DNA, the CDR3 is TGTGCCAGCAGCTTATCGGCGGGGGCCTACGAGCAGTACTTC. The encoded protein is CASSLSAGAYEQYF.